The T cell receptor (beta chain) described here comes from a study of blood T cell repertoires in COVID-19 (dated by TCRdb to 2019 to 2021). Broadly, across the study: Collaborator samples came from the United States, Italy and Spain and covered acute and convalescent phases of COVID-19. Where available, HLA class I and class II types were taken from metadata supplied by the sample provider and were not determined by assay-based typing. The material from the prospective study consisted of cDNA or gDNA derived from T cells, B-cell-depleted T cells, or PBMCs. The samples were drawn from two sources: the first 160 participants of the ongoing ImmuneRACE study, and over 1,000 subjects contributed by 6 global collaborators. Deeply sampled blood TCRbeta repertoires from subjects exposed to, actively infected with, or recovered from COVID-19 were included in the dataset. A freely available public database, intended as a resource for researchers studying the immune response to SARS-CoV-2, is where the repertoires were released. A de-identified subject ID, COVID-19 status, age in years and sex were almost always included in the sample metadata. General conclusions and limits of the study: The amount of clinical and demographic metadata varied by source and participant and was provided uncurated.

Each collaborating institution followed its own protocols to collect whole blood in K2EDTA tubes. For TCRbeta analysis, collaborator samples were shipped as frozen whole blood, as isolated PBMCs, or as DNA extracted from either sample type. V is clipped by 5 bases and J by 1 base, and the sequence between their germline boundaries is 11 bases long. The CDR3 runs 15 residues from the cysteine to the phenylalanine. Only the CDR3 DNA stays, 45 bases, in frame from base 1. CDR1 and CDR2 (SGHTA, FQGNSA) derive from the germline V gene. TCRbeta CDR3 regions were amplified from genomic DNA using the immunoSEQ Assay, a bias-controlled multiplex PCR. The paper's data handling went like this. Nucleated cell counts per sample were estimated from amplification of reference gene primers within the assay. To quantify the absolute abundance of each unique TCRbeta CDR3 rearrangement, sequence reads were collapsed and filtered. For each sample, productive Simpson clonality was calculated as the square root of Simpson's diversity index across productive rearrangements. Not all clones reach the TCRdb copy of this immuneACCESS table, which keeps in-frame sequences only. Checked studies attribute under half of the gap to unresolved V genes and leave the rest unexplained. V and J calls and clone size are those listed in that table; D and trimming were worked out from the DNA. The sample records a few hundred thousand clones, 85% to 90% of which are singletons. 4.4% of the sample is taken by the ten largest.

Details on this clone: Its antigen is currently not known. No base quality information exists; no much larger clone differs at one position.

The TCR comes from a man in his fifties or sixties with acute or convalescent COVID-19. Sequencing used peripheral blood. Rearrangement joined TRBV7-2 to TRBJ2-2; the D gene is not confidently resolved. The DNA sequence reads TGTGCCAGCAGCCCTCGACTTCTGAACACCGGGGAGCTGTTTTTT. It is translated as CASSPRLLNTGELFF.